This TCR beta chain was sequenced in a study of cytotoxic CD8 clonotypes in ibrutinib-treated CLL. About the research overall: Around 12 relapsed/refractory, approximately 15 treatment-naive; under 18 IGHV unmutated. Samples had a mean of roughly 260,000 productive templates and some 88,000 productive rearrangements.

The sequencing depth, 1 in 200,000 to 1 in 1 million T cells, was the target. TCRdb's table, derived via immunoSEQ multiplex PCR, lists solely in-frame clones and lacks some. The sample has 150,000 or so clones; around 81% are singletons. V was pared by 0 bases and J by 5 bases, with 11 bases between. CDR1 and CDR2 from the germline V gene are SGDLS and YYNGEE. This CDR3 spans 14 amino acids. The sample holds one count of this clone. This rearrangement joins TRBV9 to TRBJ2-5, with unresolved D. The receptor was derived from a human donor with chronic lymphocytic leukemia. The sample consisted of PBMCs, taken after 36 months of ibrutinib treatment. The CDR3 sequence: CASSVDPLGETQYF. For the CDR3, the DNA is TGTGCCAGCAGCGTAGACCCCCTGGGCGAGACCCAGTACTTC.